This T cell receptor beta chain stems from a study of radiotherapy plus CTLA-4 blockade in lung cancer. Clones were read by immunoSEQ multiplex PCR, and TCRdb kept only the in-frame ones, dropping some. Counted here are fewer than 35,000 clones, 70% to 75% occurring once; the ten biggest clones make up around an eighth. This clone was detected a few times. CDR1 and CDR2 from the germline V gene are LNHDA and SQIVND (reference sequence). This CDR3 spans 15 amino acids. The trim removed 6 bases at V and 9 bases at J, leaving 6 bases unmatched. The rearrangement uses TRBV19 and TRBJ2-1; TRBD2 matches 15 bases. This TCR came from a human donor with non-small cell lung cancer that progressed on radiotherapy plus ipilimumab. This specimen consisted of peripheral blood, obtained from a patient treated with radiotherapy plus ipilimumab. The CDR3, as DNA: TGTGCCAGTAGAGCCGGGACTAGCGGGGGGATTGAGCAGTTCTTC. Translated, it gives CASRAGTSGGIEQFF.